This T cell receptor (beta chain) was recorded in a study of CD8+CD57+ T cells in acquired aplastic anemia. CDR1 and CDR2 (germline): DFQATT, SNEGSKA (reference sequence). The CDR3 consists of 15 residues. V lost 6 bases and J lost 0; bases outside the gene matches: 6. TCR beta VDJ and CDR3 profiles were obtained from a genomic DNA template. TCRdb called the reads again in MiXCR, with one record for every CDR3 protein. This repertoire shows about 190,000 distinct CDR3 sequences, more than 45% found once; its top ten account for 9.7%. Patients chosen for sequencing had shown CD8+CD57+ cell expansion by flow cytometry.

This receptor was identified in a human donor with aplastic anemia. Sequencing was done on a sample of sorted CD4+, CD8+, or CD8+CD57+ T cells (not recorded which) from PBMCs. The chain links TRBV20-1 to TRBJ1-4; 8 positions match TRBD1. CDR3 DNA: TGCAGTGCCCCCGACAGGGGAGCAACTAATGAAAAACTGTTTTTT. Protein product: CSAPDRGATNEKLFF.